The present TCR beta chain was sequenced within a study of blood T cell repertoires in COVID-19 (dated by TCRdb to about 2020). Turning to the overall study: Samples from collaborators originated in the United States, Italy and Spain and spanned both the acute and convalescent phases of COVID-19. The material from the prospective study consisted of cDNA or gDNA derived from T cells, B-cell-depleted T cells, or PBMCs. Deeply sampled blood TCRbeta repertoires from subjects exposed to, actively infected with, or recovered from COVID-19 were included in the dataset. The repertoires were released in a freely available public database meant as a resource for research on the immune response to SARS-CoV-2. The samples were drawn from the first 160 participants of the ongoing ImmuneRACE study and from 950 to 1,500 subjects provided by 6 global collaborators. Nearly every sample came with metadata listing a de-identified subject ID, COVID-19 status, age in years and sex. Where available, HLA class I and class II types were taken from metadata supplied by the sample provider and were not determined by assay-based typing. The paper as a whole reports these results and caveats: How much clinical and demographic metadata was included differed by source and by participant, and the metadata was provided uncurated.

The immunoSEQ Assay, a bias-controlled multiplex PCR, was used to amplify TCRbeta CDR3 regions from genomic DNA. In the source study's methods: Nucleated cell counts per sample were estimated from amplification of reference gene primers within the assay. Sequence reads were collapsed and filtered to measure the absolute abundance of every unique TCRbeta CDR3 rearrangement. For each sample, productive Simpson clonality was calculated as the square root of Simpson's diversity index over productive rearrangements. Not all clones reach the TCRdb copy of this immuneACCESS table, which keeps in-frame sequences only. Checked studies attribute under half of the gap to unresolved V genes and leave the rest unexplained. V and J calls and clone size are those listed in that table; D and trimming were worked out from the DNA. For this sample there are roughly 340,000 clones; 80% to 90% appear just once. 0.9% to 1.1% of the sample is in the top ten clones.

A note on this clone: Its antigen target is currently unknown. Per-nucleotide qualities are absent, and no much larger clonotype sits a single base away. This sample includes further DNA sequences coding for the same CDR3.

In the prospective study, participants were 18 to 89 years old, resided in approximately 22 geographic areas of the United States, and were enrolled through a virtual design. Cohort assignment in the prospective study relied on participant-reported clinical history from a screening survey and a study questionnaire. Recovered participants in ImmuneRACE Cohort 3 were defined as having two consecutive negative NP/OP PCR tests, clearance from a healthcare professional, or resolution of symptoms. In the prospective study, mobile phlebotomists collected whole blood, serum and a nasopharyngeal or oropharyngeal swab from each participant. Over a 2-month period, participants in the prospective study had the option of providing additional blood draws and questionnaires. Before DNA extraction, prospective study blood samples were shipped either frozen or at room temperature. From V the trimming removes 0 bases and from J it removes 9 bases, while the gene matches leave 3 bases of the junction unaccounted for. As encoded in the germline V gene, CDR1 is SGDLS while CDR2 is YYNGEE. The CDR3, from cysteine to phenylalanine, totals 13 residues. Only the CDR3 region is kept as DNA, spanning 39 bases read in frame from base 1.

This receptor was identified in a man aged 18 to 29 who had recovered from COVID-19. Sequencing was performed on PBMCs or T cells enriched from blood (not recorded which). The rearrangement joined TRBV9 to TRBJ2-1; TRBD1 agrees with 7 junctional bases. CDR3 loop: CASSVGGGSEQFF. The DNA sequence is given as TGTGCCAGCAGCGTAGGAGGGGGCAGTGAGCAGTTCTTC.